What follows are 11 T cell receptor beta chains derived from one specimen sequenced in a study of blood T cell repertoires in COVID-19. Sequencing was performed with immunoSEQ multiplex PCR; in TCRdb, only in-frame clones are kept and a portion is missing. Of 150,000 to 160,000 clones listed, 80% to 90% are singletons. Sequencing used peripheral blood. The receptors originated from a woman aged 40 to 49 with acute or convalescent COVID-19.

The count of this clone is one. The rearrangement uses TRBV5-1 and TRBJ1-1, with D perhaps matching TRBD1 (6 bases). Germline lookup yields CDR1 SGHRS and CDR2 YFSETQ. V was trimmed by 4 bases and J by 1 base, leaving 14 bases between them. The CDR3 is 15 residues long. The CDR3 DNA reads TGCGCCAGCAGCGAATTGGGACACCCGAACACTGAAGCTTTCTTT. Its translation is CASSELGHPNTEAFF. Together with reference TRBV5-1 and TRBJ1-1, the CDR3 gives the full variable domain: KAGVTQTPRYLIKTRGQQVTLSCSPISGHRSVSWYQQTPGQGLQFLFEYFSETQRNKGNFPGRFSGRQFSNSRSEMNVSTLELGDSALYLCASSELGHPNTEAFFGQGTRLTVV.

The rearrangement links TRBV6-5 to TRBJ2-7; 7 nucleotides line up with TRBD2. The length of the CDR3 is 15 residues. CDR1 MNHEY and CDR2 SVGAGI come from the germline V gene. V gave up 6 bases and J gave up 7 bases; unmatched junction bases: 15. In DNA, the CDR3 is TGTGCCAGCAGCGGGGGGATCTCTTTATCGTGGGAGCAGTACTTC. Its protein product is CASSGGISLSWEQYF.

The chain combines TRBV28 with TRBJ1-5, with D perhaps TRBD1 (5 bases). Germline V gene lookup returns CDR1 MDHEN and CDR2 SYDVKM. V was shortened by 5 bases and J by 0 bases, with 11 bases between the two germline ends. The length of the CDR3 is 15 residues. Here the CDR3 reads CASSRTQHSNQPQHF. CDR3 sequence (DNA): TGTGCCAGCAGTCGGACACAACATAGCAATCAGCCCCAGCATTTT.

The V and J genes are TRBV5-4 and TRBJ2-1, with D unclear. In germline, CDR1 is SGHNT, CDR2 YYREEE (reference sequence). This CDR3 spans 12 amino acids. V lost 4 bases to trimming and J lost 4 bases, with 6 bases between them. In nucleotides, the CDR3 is TGTGCCAGCAGCATCCCTTACAATGAGCAGTTCTTC. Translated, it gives CASSIPYNEQFF.

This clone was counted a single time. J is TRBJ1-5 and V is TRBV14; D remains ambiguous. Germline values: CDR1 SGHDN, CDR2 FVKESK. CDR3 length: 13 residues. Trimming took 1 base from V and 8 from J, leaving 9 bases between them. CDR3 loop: CASSQGPPEPQHF. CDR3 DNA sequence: TGTGCCAGCAGCCAAGGTCCCCCGGAGCCCCAGCATTTT.

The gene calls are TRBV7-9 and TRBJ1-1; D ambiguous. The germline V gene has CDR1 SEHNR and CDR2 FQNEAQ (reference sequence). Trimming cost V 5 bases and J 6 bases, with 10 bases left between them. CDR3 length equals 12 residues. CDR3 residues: CASSLLTSEAFF. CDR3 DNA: TGTGCCAGCAGCCTTCTAACCTCTGAAGCTTTCTTT.

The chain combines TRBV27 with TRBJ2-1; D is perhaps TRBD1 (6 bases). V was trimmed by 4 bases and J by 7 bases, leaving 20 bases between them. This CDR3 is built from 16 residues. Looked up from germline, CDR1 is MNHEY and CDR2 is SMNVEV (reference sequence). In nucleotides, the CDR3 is TGTGCCAGCAGTTCTACCGGGGAAACAGGGAAGAATGAGCAGTTCTTC. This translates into CASSSTGETGKNEQFF.

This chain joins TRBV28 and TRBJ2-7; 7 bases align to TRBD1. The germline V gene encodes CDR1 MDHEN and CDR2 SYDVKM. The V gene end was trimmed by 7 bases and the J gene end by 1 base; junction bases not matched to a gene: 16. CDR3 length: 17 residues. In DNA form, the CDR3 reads TGTGCCAGCACCCTCCAACCTACAGGGGAATTATCCTACGAGCAGTACTTC. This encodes CASTLQPTGELSYEQYF.

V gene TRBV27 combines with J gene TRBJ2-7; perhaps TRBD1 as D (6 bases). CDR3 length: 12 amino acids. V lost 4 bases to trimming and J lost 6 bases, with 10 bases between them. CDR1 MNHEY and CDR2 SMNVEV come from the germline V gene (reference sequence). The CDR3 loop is CASSYIRGEQYF. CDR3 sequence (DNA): TGTGCCAGCAGTTATATCAGGGGCGAGCAGTACTTC.

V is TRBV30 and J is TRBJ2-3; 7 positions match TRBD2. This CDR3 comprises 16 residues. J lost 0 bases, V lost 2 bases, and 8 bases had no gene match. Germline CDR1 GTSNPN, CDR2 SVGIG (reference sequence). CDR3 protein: CAWSRILAESTDTQYF. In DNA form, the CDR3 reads TGTGCCTGGAGTCGAATTCTAGCGGAAAGCACAGATACGCAGTATTTT.

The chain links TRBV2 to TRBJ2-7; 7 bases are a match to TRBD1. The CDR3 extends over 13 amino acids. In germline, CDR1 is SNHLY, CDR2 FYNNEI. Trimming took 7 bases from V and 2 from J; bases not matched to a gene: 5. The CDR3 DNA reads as TGTGCCAGCACGGGACAGAGGACCTACGAGCAGTACTTC. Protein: CASTGQRTYEQYF.